This T cell receptor beta chain originates from a study of CD8 T cells in Susac syndrome. From blood CD8+ and CD4+ T cells, the TCR beta chain was sequenced. The CDR3 consists of 13 residues. The V gene's germline CDR1 is MNHNS and CDR2 SASEGT. V was cut by 7 bases and J by 2 bases, with 12 bases left in between. RNA amounts of about 0.5 to 1 ug underwent reverse transcription with random hexamers. The amplification used immunoSEQ multiplex PCR on TCR beta CDR3; it spanned 54 Vbeta and 13 Jbeta. TCRdb recomputed calls from the immunoSEQ multiplex PCR reads with MiXCR, one row per CDR3 protein. The sample includes approximately 280,000 distinct CDR3 sequences, about 85% of them seen just once.

V and J are TRBV6-1 and TRBJ2-7; unclear D gene. This clonotype was obtained from a human donor with multiple sclerosis. Sequencing was done on a sample of CD8+ T cells from PBMCs. DNA of the CDR3: TGTGCCAGCACCCGACGGTGGCCCTACGAGCAGTACTTC. Its protein is CASTRRWPYEQYF.